This T cell receptor (beta chain) comes out of a study of control samples from healthy donors and cancer patients. Germline V lookup: CDR1 MNHEY, CDR2 SMNVEV (reference sequence). CDR3 length equals 15 residues. V lost 0 bases, J lost 8 bases, and 13 bases lay in between. Repertoires were generated with immunoSEQ multiplex PCR, while TCRdb's copy carries only in-frame clones and drops some. The repertoire holds some 120,000 clones, with about 90% as singletons. This clonotype originated in a man aged 18 to 30 in good health. The gene calls are TRBV27 and TRBJ1-4, with D hard to call. The source material was blood. CDR3: CASSLSLGFREKLFF. CDR3 DNA: TGTGCCAGCAGTTTATCGTTGGGTTTTCGCGAAAAACTGTTTTTT.